The 28 T cell receptor beta chains listed next were all sequenced from one sample in a study of blood T cell repertoires in COVID-19. Using immunoSEQ multiplex PCR, the repertoire was profiled, and TCRdb retains in-frame clones only, with some absent. The data show just over 200,000 clones, around 86% seen once. Sequenced sample: peripheral blood. These receptors originate from a man at least 80 years old with acute or convalescent COVID-19.

In DNA form, the CDR3 reads TGTGCCAGCAGCTTGGGAAGGGGGCTAGGAAACACCATATATTTT. It codes for CASSLGRGLGNTIYF. The chain couples TRBV7-2 to TRBJ1-3, with TRBD1 matching over 7 bases. Losses at the gene ends were 3 bases for V and 4 bases for J; bases not matched to a gene: 6. CDR1 is SGHTA and CDR2 is FQGNSA in the germline V gene. This CDR3 region has 15 residues.

The rearrangement uses TRBV5-4 and TRBJ1-2, with D hard to call. Looked up from germline, CDR1 is SGHNT and CDR2 is YYREEE (reference sequence). The CDR3 runs to 15 residues. V lost 0 bases and J 4 bases, leaving 13 bases between the germline ends. The chain's CDR3 is CASSLEPTDLYGYTF. The CDR3 DNA reads as TGTGCCAGCAGCTTGGAACCAACAGACCTCTATGGCTACACCTTC.

J is TRBJ2-7 and V is TRBV27; TRBD1 matches at 9 bases. The trim removed 4 bases at V and 4 bases at J, leaving 5 bases unmatched. This CDR3 has 14 amino acids. Germline V CDR1 and CDR2: MNHEY, SMNVEV (reference sequence). The CDR3: CASSWDRARYEQYF. The CDR3 DNA reads as TGTGCCAGCAGTTGGGACAGGGCTCGGTACGAGCAGTACTTC.

This chain joins TRBV9 and TRBJ1-4; 7 positions match TRBD1. The CDR3 is 14 residues long. The trim removed 3 bases at V and 8 bases at J, leaving 7 bases unmatched. The germline gives CDR1 SGDLS, CDR2 YYNGEE. This chain's CDR3 is CASSATGVGEKLFF. The CDR3 DNA reads as TGTGCCAGCAGCGCCACAGGGGTAGGGGAAAAACTGTTTTTT.

The chain recombines TRBV28 with TRBJ1-1; D is uncertain. Trimming pared 4 bases from V and 7 bases from J, leaving 13 bases between. CDR3 length: 13 residues. Germline V gene sequence: CDR1 MDHEN, CDR2 SYDVKM. CDR3 DNA: TGTGCCAGCAGTTCCCCGAGACACCTTGAAGCTTTCTTT. Translated, it gives CASSSPRHLEAFF.

The V call is TRBV27, the J call TRBJ1-6, with D hard to call. Germline V gene lookup returns CDR1 MNHEY and CDR2 SMNVEV (reference sequence). V dropped 4 bases and J dropped 4 bases, with 5 bases sitting between them. The length of the CDR3 is 13 residues. CDR3 loop: CASSSGYNSPLHF. The CDR3 DNA sequence: TGTGCCAGCAGTTCCGGGTATAATTCACCCCTCCACTTT.

This chain links TRBV15 with TRBJ2-2, with 11 nucleotides matching TRBD2. Germline values: CDR1 LNHNV, CDR2 YYDKDF (reference sequence). The trim removed 4 bases at V and 3 bases at J, leaving 13 bases unmatched. The length of the CDR3 is 19 residues. CDR3 sequence: CATSTRIAGGPEDTGELFF. The CDR3 DNA sequence: TGTGCCACCAGCACCAGAATAGCGGGAGGGCCGGAAGACACCGGGGAGCTGTTTTTT.

This chain connects TRBV7-6 to TRBJ2-2, with a weak D call TRBD2 (5 bases). CDR3 length: 15 residues. Germline CDR1 SGHVS, CDR2 FNYEAQ. V shed 1 base and J shed 7 bases, with 13 bases lying between them. CDR3 DNA sequence: TGTGCCAGCAGCTTAGATGGGAGAGTAGGCGGGGAGCTGTTTTTT. Translating it yields CASSLDGRVGGELFF.

The chain links TRBV7-2 to TRBJ2-1, with TRBD2 identical over 7 bases. This CDR3 has 16 amino acids. Germline V gene data show CDR1 as SGHTA and CDR2 as FQGNSA. Trimming took 1 base from V and 6 from J; bases not matched to a gene: 9. The CDR3 DNA sequence: TGTGCCAGCAGCTTAGGCCCTAGCGGACCGGCCAATGAGCAGTTCTTC. It yields the protein CASSLGPSGPANEQFF.

This clone was counted once. The chain uses TRBV28 and TRBJ1-2; D is unclear. The V end lost 9 bases, the J end lost 0 bases, and 5 bases lay between the germline ends. The length of the CDR3 is 11 residues. Germline loops: CDR1 MDHEN, CDR2 SYDVKM. For the CDR3, the DNA is TGTGCCAGTGAGTCTAACTATGGCTACACCTTC. Encoded protein: CASESNYGYTF.

The rearrangement joins TRBV7-9 to TRBJ2-2, with D tentatively TRBD1 (5 bases). Germline lookup yields CDR1 SEHNR and CDR2 FQNEAQ (reference sequence). Trimming cost V 5 bases and J 4 bases, with 14 bases left between them. The CDR3 covers 15 residues. The CDR3: CASSRGDSSTGELFF. The CDR3 DNA sequence: TGTGCCAGCAGCAGAGGAGACAGTTCCACCGGGGAGCTGTTTTTT.

The J gene is TRBJ2-3, the V gene TRBV18, with 15 bases lining up with TRBD2. CDR3 size: 17 residues. Germline CDR1 KGHSH, CDR2 LQKENI. Trimming cost V 2 bases and J 3 bases; bases outside gene matches: 3. DNA of the CDR3: TGTGCCAGCTCACCATATGGGACTAGCGGGAGGACAGATACGCAGTATTTT. Protein: CASSPYGTSGRTDTQYF.

The J gene is TRBJ2-2, the V gene TRBV10-2, with D unclear. The CDR3 sequence is 15 residues long. V dropped 2 bases and J dropped 5 bases, with 12 bases sitting between them. Germline CDR1 is WSHSY and CDR2 is SAAADI. CDR3 DNA: TGCGCCAGCAGTGAGGGTGGGTGGCGGACCGGGGAGCTGTTTTTT. Its protein product is CASSEGGWRTGELFF.

This sequence joins TRBV2 and TRBJ1-1; D not resolved. The CDR3 runs 13 residues. The germline V gene encodes CDR1 SNHLY and CDR2 FYNNEI. Trimming cost V 4 bases and J 2 bases, with 8 bases left between them. For the CDR3, the DNA is TGTGCCAGCAGTGGGGCAGCAAACACTGAAGCTTTCTTT. It yields the protein CASSGAANTEAFF.

The chain combines TRBV6-5 with TRBJ1-4; unclear D gene. The V and J ends lost 8 bases and 8 bases respectively, with 21 bases between them. CDR3 size: 15 residues. Germline CDR1 MNHEY, CDR2 SVGAGI. CDR3 in amino acids: CASLPVYNSWEKLFF. The CDR3 coding sequence is TGTGCCAGCTTGCCTGTATACAATTCTTGGGAAAAACTGTTTTTT.

Worth noting for this clone: Other DNA sequences in this specimen translate into the identical CDR3. CDR3 nucleotide sequence: TGTGCCAGCAGGGGACAGGGCTACACTGAAGCTTTCTTT. Its protein product is CASRGQGYTEAFF. This chain uses TRBV2 with TRBJ1-1; the match to TRBD1 covers 9 bases. This CDR3 is built from 13 residues. The J segment lost 3 bases and the V segment lost 6 bases, leaving 2 bases of the junction unmatched. CDR1 is SNHLY, CDR2 FYNNEI, per germline.

The sample holds a few counts of this clone. DNA of the CDR3: TGTGCCAGCAGTTACCTCACCGGGGAGCTGTTTTTT. Residues: CASSYLTGELFF. The rearrangement uses TRBV6-5 and TRBJ2-2; D unresolved. The CDR3 sequence is 12 residues long. CDR1 and CDR2 (germline): MNHEY, SVGAGI. V lost 2 bases and J 4 bases, leaving 2 bases between the germline ends.

The rearrangement joins TRBV27 to TRBJ1-2; D possibly corresponds to TRBD1 (5 bases). Trimming stripped 2 bases from V and 3 bases from J, with 19 bases between. The CDR3 covers 17 residues. In germline, CDR1 is MNHEY, CDR2 SMNVEV (reference sequence). CDR3 DNA sequence: TGTGCCAGCAGTTTAAAGCTAGGGCAGGGTGGCGACTATGGCTACACCTTC. Protein: CASSLKLGQGGDYGYTF.

The chain links TRBV19 to TRBJ2-1, with 14 bases lining up with TRBD2. The CDR3 is 16 amino acids. Germline CDR1 and CDR2: LNHDA and SQIVND (reference sequence). The V gene end was trimmed by 3 bases and the J gene end by 6 bases; junction bases not matched to a gene: 4. The CDR3 nucleotides are TGTGCCAGTAGTATCCAGGGACTAGCGGGAGTCAATGAGCAGTTCTTC. Residues: CASSIQGLAGVNEQFF.

This clone turned up a few times. V gene TRBV7-3 combines with J gene TRBJ2-2; D call uncertain. CDR1 SGHTA and CDR2 FQGTGA come from the germline V gene. The CDR3 is made up of 13 amino acids. With 5 bases removed from V and 5 bases from J, the gap between germline ends came to 9 bases. The CDR3 here is CASSTTATGELFF. In DNA, the CDR3 is TGTGCCAGCAGCACCACCGCGACCGGGGAGCTGTTTTTT.

V is TRBV11-3 and J is TRBJ2-1; unclear D gene. The CDR3 covers 12 residues. Germline CDR1 and CDR2: SGHNT and YENEEA. V lost 2 bases and J lost 6, with 5 bases in between. Here the CDR3 DNA reads TGTGCCAGCAGCTTAAATATCAATGAGCAGTTCTTC. It is translated as CASSLNINEQFF.

In DNA, the CDR3 is TGTGCCAGTAGTAAATGGCAACAAGAGACCCAGTACTTC. This sequence encodes CASSKWQQETQYF. The rearrangement joins TRBV19 to TRBJ2-5; D is ambiguous. Germline V gene sequence: CDR1 LNHDA, CDR2 SQIVND (reference sequence). CDR3 size: 13 residues. V dropped 4 bases and J dropped 2 bases, with 8 bases sitting between them.

V gene TRBV11-3 combines with J gene TRBJ2-3; TRBD2 aligns across 7 bases. CDR3 size: 13 residues. With V trimmed by 5 bases and J by 4 bases, 3 bases remained unmatched. Germline V CDR1 and CDR2: SGHNT, YENEEA. The CDR3, as DNA: TGTGCCAGCAGCGTACGGGAGGCAGATACGCAGTATTTT. Encoded protein: CASSVREADTQYF.

This chain connects TRBV4-3 to TRBJ1-5, with unresolved D. The germline V gene encodes CDR1 LGHNA and CDR2 YSLEER. V lost 0 bases to trimming and J lost 9 bases, with 9 bases between them. CDR3 length: 13 residues. The CDR3: CASSQEGGGPQHF. Written as DNA, the CDR3 is TGCGCCAGCAGCCAAGAAGGAGGAGGGCCCCAGCATTTT.

This clone was seen a few times. The V gene is TRBV2, the J gene TRBJ1-1; D may be TRBD1 (6 bases). Germline CDR1 reads SNHLY; CDR2 reads FYNNEI. Trimming pared 8 bases from V and 1 base from J, leaving 11 bases between. This CDR3 region has 13 residues. The CDR3 reads CASGKDRNTEAFF. CDR3 nucleotide sequence: TGTGCCAGCGGAAAGGACAGGAACACTGAAGCTTTCTTT.

This chain connects TRBV2 to TRBJ2-3; 7 nucleotides agree with TRBD2. Germline assignment: CDR1 SNHLY and CDR2 FYNNEI. The CDR3 has 13 residues. Trimming cost V 5 bases and J 2 bases; bases outside gene matches: 1. This CDR3 is CASSREVTDTQYF. CDR3 in DNA: TGTGCCAGCAGTCGGGAGGTCACAGATACGCAGTATTTT.

There are a few counts of this clone. One junction end disagrees with the germline gene, perhaps due to a read error. This sequence joins TRBV3-1 (or the pseudogene TRBV3-2) and TRBJ2-7, with TRBD1 matching 7 bases. Germline values: CDR1 LGHDT, CDR2 YNNKEL (reference sequence). CDR3 length equals 12 residues. CDR3 coding DNA: TGTGCCAGCAGCCGGGGTACAGGGGCCGACGAATTC. Amino acid sequence: CASSRGTGADEF.

The chain joins TRBV18 to TRBJ2-1, with TRBD2 matching 10 bases. The junction had 1 base not matched to a gene; V was cut back by 1 base and J by 4 bases. CDR3 length: 15 residues. The V gene's germline CDR1 is KGHSH and CDR2 LQKENI. The CDR3 coding sequence is TGTGCCAGCTCACCACTAGCGGGAGGTTACAATGAGCAGTTCTTC. Translating it yields CASSPLAGGYNEQFF.